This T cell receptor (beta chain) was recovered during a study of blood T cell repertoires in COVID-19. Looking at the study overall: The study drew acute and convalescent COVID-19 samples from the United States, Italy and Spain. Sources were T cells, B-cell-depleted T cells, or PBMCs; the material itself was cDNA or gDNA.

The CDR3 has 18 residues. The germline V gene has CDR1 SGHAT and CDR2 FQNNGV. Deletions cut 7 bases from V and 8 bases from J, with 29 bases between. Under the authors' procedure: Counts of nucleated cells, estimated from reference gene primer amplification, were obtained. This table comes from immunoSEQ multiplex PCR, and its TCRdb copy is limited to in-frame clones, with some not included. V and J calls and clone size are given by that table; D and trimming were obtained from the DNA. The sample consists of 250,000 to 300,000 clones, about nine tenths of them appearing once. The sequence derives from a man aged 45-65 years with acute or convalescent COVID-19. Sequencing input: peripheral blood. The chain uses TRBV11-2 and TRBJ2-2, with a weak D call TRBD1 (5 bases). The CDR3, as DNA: TGTGCCAGCACCAAATCCTGGGGCTTCCGAACACAAACGGGGGAGCTGTTTTTT. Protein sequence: CASTKSWGFRTQTGELFF.